This T cell receptor beta chain is drawn from a study of OX40 agonist ivuxolimab in advanced cancers. TCRdb keeps only in-frame clones here, not all; method: immunoSEQ multiplex PCR. The data show tens of thousands of clones, with around nine tenths seen just once and 0.31% held by the top ten. Note on this clone: Its antigen is unidentified.

Autoimmune disease history or systemic immunosuppression disqualified patients. V was clipped by 7 bases and J by 7 bases; unmatched bases: 6. The germline CDR1 and CDR2 sequences are SEHNR and FQNEAQ (reference sequence). The CDR3 covers 14 residues. Study-wide findings and caveats: Nonresponders included some who also had low normalized T-cell clonal expansion. People who partly responded at 0.1-3.0 mg/kg had some of the least clonal expansion seen.

Sample: CD4+ or CD8+ T cells sorted from blood, taken in a trial of the OX40 agonist ivuxolimab. The source is an adult with an advanced solid tumor such as melanoma, head and neck, liver or kidney cancer. This chain joins TRBV7-9 and TRBJ1-6, with 8 bases fitting TRBD1. The CDR3 spells CASTMDRDNSPLHF. CDR3 DNA: TGTGCCAGCACCATGGACAGGGACAATTCACCCCTCCACTTT.